The next 23 T cell receptor beta chains were all read from a single sample in a study of blood T cell repertoires in COVID-19. Libraries were prepared by immunoSEQ multiplex PCR; TCRdb keeps only in-frame clonotypes and omits some of them. The sample lists roughly 500,000 clones; nearly 90% were seen once. Sample: peripheral blood. These receptor sequences come from a man aged 18 to 29 with COVID-19, enrolled during active disease.

This rearrangement joins TRBV27 to TRBJ2-3; D is possibly TRBD1 (6 bases). The ends were cut back, 6 bases at V and 0 bases at J, with 13 bases in the middle. Germline V gene sequence: CDR1 MNHEY, CDR2 SMNVEV (reference sequence). There are 15 residues in the CDR3. In nucleotides, the CDR3 is TGTGCCAGCAGATACTCAGGGGCCAGCACAGATACGCAGTATTTT. This codes for CASRYSGASTDTQYF.

The CDR3 here is CASSRDNYEQYF. Written as DNA, the CDR3 is TGTGCCAGCAGCCGGGACAACTACGAGCAGTACTTC. The genes are TRBV12-3 or TRBV12-4 and TRBJ2-7; possibly TRBD1 for D (6 bases). V lost 6 bases and J 3 bases, leaving 9 bases between the germline ends. The CDR3 runs to 12 residues.

The chain links TRBV4-2 to TRBJ1-5; TRBD1 matches 9 bases. The CDR3 is 16 amino acids. The J segment lost 4 bases and the V segment lost 0 bases, leaving 4 bases of the junction unmatched. Germline CDR1 LGHNA, CDR2 YNFKEQ. CDR3 nucleotides: TGTGCCAGCAGCCAAGATGAGGGGACAGGGAATCAGCCCCAGCATTTT. Its translation is CASSQDEGTGNQPQHF.

This chain connects TRBV7-2 to TRBJ2-6; TRBD2 agrees at 7 bases. Germline values: CDR1 SGHTA, CDR2 FQGNSA. Unmatched junction bases numbered 5, after V lost 3 bases and J lost 3 bases. This CDR3 has 16 residues. In nucleotides, the CDR3 is TGTGCCAGCAGCTTGGGGGGGAACGGTGGGGCCAACGTCCTGACTTTC. Amino acid sequence: CASSLGGNGGANVLTF. Looking up the rest from reference TRBV7-2 and TRBJ2-6 gives the full variable domain: GAGVSQSPSNKVTEKGKDVELRCDPISGHTALYWYRQSLGQGLEFLIYFQGNSAPDKSGLPSDRFSAERTGGSVSTLTIQRTQQEDSAVYLCASSLGGNGGANVLTFGAGSRLTVL.

The V gene is TRBV9, the J gene TRBJ1-1, with 7 nucleotides matching TRBD1. CDR1 and CDR2 (germline): SGDLS, YYNGEE. V shed 2 bases, J shed 0 bases, and the junction held 7 bases outside the gene matches. The CDR3 loop spans 16 amino acids. The DNA for the CDR3 is TGTGCCAGCAGCGTTCGACAGGGTGGTTTGAACACTGAAGCTTTCTTT. It codes for CASSVRQGGLNTEAFF.

Notes on this clone: This sample includes further DNA sequences coding for the same CDR3. For the CDR3, the DNA is TGTGCCAGCAGCTCGCGCTACGAGCAGTACTTC. Its protein is CASSSRYEQYF. V usage is TRBV7-9 and J usage is TRBJ2-7; the D is unclear. The V end lost 4 bases, the J end lost 3 bases, and 4 bases lay between the germline ends. The CDR3 contains 11 residues. Per the germline V gene, CDR1 is SEHNR and CDR2 is FQNEAQ (reference sequence).

The chain recombines TRBV12-5 with TRBJ2-5; 7 bases match TRBD1. Germline lookup yields CDR1 LGHNT and CDR2 FRNRAP. Germline trimming cut 4 bases from V and 1 base from J; bases unmatched to any gene: 6. The CDR3 contains 15 residues. CDR3 region: CASGWARGIQETQYF. In DNA form, the CDR3 reads TGTGCTAGTGGTTGGGCCAGGGGGATCCAAGAGACCCAGTACTTC.

V and J are TRBV5-1 and TRBJ1-4; D unclear. The V gene lost 0 bases and the J gene lost 7 bases, with 10 bases spanning the gap. Germline V gene sequence: CDR1 SGHRS, CDR2 YFSETQ. This CDR3 region has 14 residues. In DNA form, the CDR3 reads TGCGCCAGCAGCTTGGCCGGGGTAGGTGAAAAACTGTTTTTT. Its protein is CASSLAGVGEKLFF. Using reference TRBV5-1 and TRBJ1-4 for the parts outside the CDR3, the full variable domain is KAGVTQTPRYLIKTRGQQVTLSCSPISGHRSVSWYQQTPGQGLQFLFEYFSETQRNKGNFPGRFSGRQFSNSRSEMNVSTLELGDSALYLCASSLAGVGEKLFFGSGTQLSVL.

The rearrangement links TRBV3-1 (or the pseudogene TRBV3-2) to TRBJ2-3, with a weak D call TRBD2 (5 bases). Between the trimmed V and J ends, which lost 3 bases and 1 base, there was a span of 11 bases. Per germline, CDR1 LGHDT and CDR2 YNNKEL (reference sequence). This CDR3 has 15 residues. The CDR3 DNA is TGTGCCAGCAGCCAGAGAGCGGCTGGCACAGATACGCAGTATTTT. Translated, it gives CASSQRAAGTDTQYF.

The chain employs TRBV18 and TRBJ2-7; TRBD2 aligns across 9 bases. This CDR3 contains 15 residues. CDR1 is KGHSH and CDR2 is LQKENI in the germline V gene. V lost 1 base, J lost 3 bases, and 4 bases stayed unmatched. The CDR3 loop reads CASSPQAGGNYEQYF. The DNA of the CDR3 is TGTGCCAGCTCACCACAAGCGGGAGGAAACTACGAGCAGTACTTC.

Comments on this clone: Additional DNA sequences in this sample encode the identical CDR3. This chain connects TRBV5-1 to TRBJ2-1, with 11 positions matching TRBD2. The length of the CDR3 is 18 residues. Germline values: CDR1 SGHRS, CDR2 YFSETQ. The V and J ends lost 0 bases and 3 bases, in that order; junction bases with no gene match: 8. CDR3 sequence (DNA): TGCGCCAGCAGCTTGGGATATTCTAGCGGGAGGAACTACAATGAGCAGTTCTTC. It translates to CASSLGYSSGRNYNEQFF. The full variable domain, rest sourced from reference TRBV5-1 and TRBJ2-1, is KAGVTQTPRYLIKTRGQQVTLSCSPISGHRSVSWYQQTPGQGLQFLFEYFSETQRNKGNFPGRFSGRQFSNSRSEMNVSTLELGDSALYLCASSLGYSSGRNYNEQFFGPGTRLTVL.

The rearrangement uses TRBV18 and TRBJ2-7, with 13 bases lining up with TRBD2. Germline V gene sequence: CDR1 KGHSH, CDR2 LQKENI. V lost 2 bases to trimming and J lost 7 bases; unmatched junction nucleotides: 2. This CDR3 spans 14 amino acids. The CDR3: CASSPATSGREQYF. CDR3 sequence (DNA): TGTGCCAGCTCACCAGCGACTAGCGGGAGGGAGCAGTACTTC.

This clone was counted a single time. The chain joins TRBV4-1 to TRBJ1-4; no clear D gene. The CDR3 runs 15 residues. Germline V gene lookup returns CDR1 MGHRA and CDR2 YSYEKL. Trimming stripped 4 bases from V and 8 bases from J, with 17 bases between. The CDR3 region is CASSPRPERGEKLFF. In DNA form, the CDR3 reads TGCGCCAGCAGCCCCCGTCCGGAAAGAGGCGAAAAACTGTTTTTT.

The sample holds a few counts of this clone. The rearrangement links TRBV23-1 to TRBJ2-2, with a tentative D call TRBD2 (5 bases). TRBV23-1 is designated an ORF whose function remains uncertain. The CDR3 runs 16 residues. Trimming took 7 bases from V and 4 from J, leaving 19 bases between them. The CDR3 region is CASTRGRKERTGELFF. For the CDR3, the DNA is TGCGCCAGCACCCGAGGGCGAAAGGAACGCACCGGGGAGCTGTTTTTT.

In DNA form, the CDR3 reads TGTGCCAGCACCAGAATAGCGGGAGGGCCTAATGAGCAGTTCTTC. Protein: CASTRIAGGPNEQFF. The chain uses TRBV11-2 and TRBJ2-1; 11 positions agree with TRBD2. CDR3 length equals 15 residues. Trimming cost V 7 bases and J 7 bases; bases outside gene matches: 9. Per the germline V gene, CDR1 is SGHAT and CDR2 is FQNNGV.

This chain's CDR3 is CASFVDEQYF. Here the CDR3 DNA reads TGTGCCAGTTTCGTCGACGAGCAGTACTTC. J is TRBJ2-7 and V is TRBV19, with D unresolved. Germline CDR1 and CDR2: LNHDA and SQIVND (reference sequence). The CDR3 has 10 amino acids. V was trimmed by 8 bases and J by 5 bases, leaving 7 bases between them.

V usage is TRBV6-1 and J usage is TRBJ2-2; D gene uncertain. V lost 2 bases and J 3 bases, leaving 7 bases between the germline ends. The CDR3 loop spans 14 amino acids. Germline loops: CDR1 MNHNS, CDR2 SASEGT. The CDR3 loop reads CASSEPRYTGELFF. CDR3 DNA sequence: TGTGCCAGCAGTGAACCTCGGTACACCGGGGAGCTGTTTTTT.

The genes are TRBV5-1 and TRBJ2-2; 11 bases fit TRBD2. The J segment lost 7 bases and the V segment lost 4 bases, leaving 9 bases of the junction unmatched. The CDR3 covers 16 residues. CDR1 SGHRS and CDR2 YFSETQ come from the germline V gene. In DNA form, the CDR3 reads TGCGCCAGCAGCCGTAGCGGGAGGGCCGGAAACGGGGAGCTGTTTTTT. Translated, it gives CASSRSGRAGNGELFF.

This rearrangement joins TRBV3-1 (or the pseudogene TRBV3-2) to TRBJ1-2, with D hard to call. This CDR3 has 18 residues. Germline CDR1 reads LGHDT; CDR2 reads YNNKEL (reference sequence). The germline V and J ends were trimmed by 1 base and 0 bases, with 18 bases remaining between them. The CDR3 loop reads CASSQGNQWRPTNYGYTF. The DNA of the CDR3 is TGTGCCAGCAGCCAAGGCAATCAGTGGAGGCCTACTAACTATGGCTACACCTTC.

V gene TRBV5-1 combines with J gene TRBJ2-5; D remains unclear. CDR3 length: 14 amino acids. V lost 0 bases and J lost 3, with 9 bases in between. Germline-derived CDR1 and CDR2 are SGHRS and YFSETQ. The chain's CDR3 is CASSLGHKEETQYF. CDR3 bases: TGCGCCAGCAGCTTGGGACATAAAGAAGAGACCCAGTACTTC.

The chain combines TRBV6-5 with TRBJ2-5, with D possibly matching TRBD2 (5 bases). V lost 5 bases, J lost 3 bases, and 16 bases lay in between. This CDR3 spans 15 amino acids. Germline CDR1 MNHEY, CDR2 SVGAGI. CDR3 residues: CASSPLANSEETQYF. In DNA, the CDR3 is TGTGCCAGCAGTCCGCTAGCAAACTCCGAAGAGACCCAGTACTTC.

V usage is TRBV7-2 and J usage is TRBJ2-3; D is unresolved. Trimming cost V 2 bases and J 0 bases, with 12 bases left between them. This CDR3 has 16 residues. CDR1 and CDR2 from the germline V gene are SGHTA and FQGNSA. The CDR3: CASSLLGQASTDTQYF. The CDR3 DNA reads as TGTGCCAGCAGCTTACTGGGCCAGGCAAGCACAGATACGCAGTATTTT. The whole variable domain, filled in from reference TRBV7-2 and TRBJ2-3, reads GAGVSQSPSNKVTEKGKDVELRCDPISGHTALYWYRQSLGQGLEFLIYFQGNSAPDKSGLPSDRFSAERTGGSVSTLTIQRTQQEDSAVYLCASSLLGQASTDTQYFGPGTRLTVL.

The DNA of the CDR3 is TGTGCCAGCAGCCGCGTAATAAGCGGAGTGTACGAGCAGTACTTC. Encoded protein: CASSRVISGVYEQYF. The chain couples TRBV7-8 to TRBJ2-7; a possible D gene is TRBD2 (5 bases). The CDR3 contains 15 residues. Trimming pared 5 bases from V and 4 bases from J, leaving 18 bases between. Germline V lookup: CDR1 SGHVS, CDR2 FQNEAQ.